A selection of T cell receptor beta chains follows, all from one sample in a study of beta chain features in type 1 diabetes. Method: immunoSEQ multiplex PCR; TCRdb's copy keeps in-frame clones and lacks some. This table holds about 15,000 clones, approximately 69% found once. Sequenced material: stem cell memory CD4+ T cells from blood. Receptors were obtained from a woman aged 18-30 years with type 1 diabetes. Both conserved end residues are part of each CDR3. The D gene is left open where the match is weak. Size is omitted from some rows. Given values are once, few, many or a class for expanded clones.

-	TRBV28	few	TRBJ2-4	CASSPGLAAVGRNIQYF	TGTGCCAGCAGTCCTGGGTTAGCGGCTGTGGGTAGAAACATTCAGTACTTC
TRBD1	TRBV6-1	-	TRBJ1-6	CATSTGVDNSPLHF	TGTGCCACTTCGACAGGGGTGGATAATTCACCCCTCCACTTT
-	TRBV28	-	TRBJ1-1	CASRPDTNTEAFF	TGTGCCAGCAGACCGGACACGAACACTGAAGCTTTCTTT
-	TRBV11-2	few	TRBJ2-7	CASSFNGAWRSEQYF	TGTGCCAGCAGCTTTAACGGTGCCTGGAGGTCCGAGCAGTACTTC
TRBD2	TRBV5-1	-	TRBJ2-1	CASSLVGTSYNEQFF	TGCGCCAGCAGCTTGGTCGGGACTAGCTACAATGAGCAGTTCTTC
-	TRBV19	-	TRBJ1-5	CASRIGGEGNQPQHF	TGTGCCAGTAGAATTGGGGGGGAAGGCAATCAGCCCCAGCATTTT
-	TRBV7-9	few	TRBJ1-5	CASSPLGQGTNQPQHF	TGTGCCAGCAGCCCTCTCGGCCAGGGGACCAATCAGCCCCAGCATTTT
-	TRBV5-1	-	TRBJ2-7	CASSLNSEIYEQYF	TGCGCCAGCAGCCTCAACAGTGAGATTTACGAGCAGTACTTC
TRBD1	TRBV4-3	-	TRBJ2-1	CASSQDAGGPTKQFF	TGCGCCAGCAGCCAAGATGCAGGGGGTCCCACAAAGCAGTTCTTC
TRBD1	TRBV7-3	-	TRBJ2-7	CASSLGSGTGSYEQYF	TGTGCCAGCAGCTTAGGGTCCGGGACAGGGTCCTACGAGCAGTACTTC
TRBD1	TRBV11-3	-	TRBJ1-1	CASSHKSAQGFPEAFF	TGTGCCAGCAGCCATAAGAGCGCACAGGGGTTTCCTGAAGCTTTCTTT
-	TRBV30	-	TRBJ1-1	CAWSSQLNTEAFF	TGTGCCTGGAGTTCACAGCTGAACACTGAAGCTTTCTTT
-	TRBV18	few	TRBJ1-1	CASSPRAGPGTEAFF	TGTGCCAGCTCACCACGTGCGGGGCCGGGGACTGAAGCTTTCTTT
TRBD1	TRBV9	-	TRBJ2-1	CASSVDLGQGALNNEQFF	TGTGCCAGCAGCGTAGATCTAGGACAGGGGGCCCTCAACAATGAGCAGTTCTTC
TRBD1	TRBV4-3	few	TRBJ2-1	CASSQGLEGTGGLNEQFF	TGCGCCAGCAGCCAAGGTCTGGAAGGGACAGGGGGTTTGAATGAGCAGTTCTTC
TRBD2	TRBV4-3	once	TRBJ2-7	CASSRSGTSGSYEQYF	TGCGCCAGCAGCAGAAGCGGGACTAGCGGCTCCTACGAGCAGTACTTC
-	TRBV7-9	-	TRBJ2-1	CASSKDSEQFF	TGTGCCAGCAGCAAAGATAGTGAGCAGTTCTTC
-	TRBV30	-	TRBJ1-4	CAGGTDVNEKLFF	TGTGCCGGGGGGACGGACGTTAATGAAAAACTGTTTTTT
-	TRBV2	-	TRBJ1-6	CASAGGYNSPLHF	TGTGCCTCAGCCGGGGGTTATAATTCACCCCTCCACTTT
TRBD2	TRBV19	few	TRBJ2-1	CASRPDGLAEVYNEQFF	TGTGCCAGTAGGCCCGACGGACTAGCGGAAGTCTACAATGAGCAGTTCTTC
-	TRBV5-1	once	TRBJ2-3	CASSLGTGTDTQYF	TGCGCCAGCAGCTTGGGGACAGGCACAGATACGCAGTATTTT
TRBD1	TRBV19	-	TRBJ2-2	CASRFLWGQGGTGELFF	TGTGCCAGTAGGTTTCTGTGGGGACAGGGCGGCACCGGGGAGCTGTTTTTT
TRBD1	TRBV29-1	few	TRBJ1-5	CSFGQGGGQPQHF	TGCAGCTTTGGACAGGGCGGAGGTCAGCCCCAGCATTTT
TRBD1	TRBV10-3	-	TRBJ2-7	CAIASGTEHYEQYF	TGTGCCATCGCGAGTGGGACAGAACACTACGAGCAGTACTTC
-	TRBV7-2	-	TRBJ1-5	CASSRGPGGIQPQHF	TGTGCCAGCTCGCGAGGGCCGGGAGGGATTCAGCCCCAGCATTTT
-	TRBV7-2	-	TRBJ2-3	CASSLGIGRSDTQYF	TGTGCCAGCAGCTTAGGAATCGGGAGATCCGATACGCAGTATTTT
-	TRBV29-1	few	TRBJ2-5	CSVVVRGWEQYF	TGCAGCGTTGTGGTACGGGGGTGGGAGCAGTACTTC
-	TRBV14	-	TRBJ2-1	CASSHEPGSWEAYNEQFF	TGTGCCAGCAGCCACGAACCAGGGTCCTGGGAAGCCTACAATGAGCAGTTCTTC
TRBD2	TRBV9	-	TRBJ2-5	CASSVTSGGAWGETQYF	TGTGCCAGCAGCGTGACTAGCGGGGGGGCTTGGGGTGAGACCCAGTACTTC
TRBD2	TRBV11-2	-	TRBJ2-3	CASMGLAADTQYF	TGTGCCAGCATGGGACTAGCAGCAGATACGCAGTATTTT
TRBD2	TRBV5-1	-	TRBJ2-7	CASSPQGGGLADGEQYF	TGCGCCAGCAGCCCGCAAGGGGGGGGACTAGCGGACGGCGAGCAGTACTTC
-	TRBV5-6	few	TRBJ1-2	CASRLSVNYGYTF	TGTGCCAGCAGACTTTCTGTTAACTATGGCTACACCTTC
-	TRBV28	-	TRBJ2-5	CASRSPAEQETQYF	TGTGCCAGCAGATCCCCGGCGGAGCAAGAGACCCAGTACTTC
-	TRBV18	-	TRBJ1-1	CASSPPRDTEAFF	TGTGCCAGCTCACCACCGCGGGACACTGAAGCTTTCTTT
TRBD2	TRBV9	-	TRBJ2-5	CASSVASGVSAQYF	TGTGCCAGCAGCGTAGCTAGCGGAGTTAGCGCCCAGTACTTC